This TCR beta chain was found in a study of T cell responses to AZD1222 COVID-19 vaccine. Study results and caveats: Close to half of all spike-specific TCRs reportedly target regions of the variants that are unmutated.

Of note for this clone: Its antigen remains unknown.

Some clones are missing from TCRdb's copy, which holds only in-frame ones; the method was immunoSEQ multiplex PCR. The repertoire holds over 100,000 clones, with approximately 91% as singletons. Germline loops: CDR1 LNHDA, CDR2 SQIVND (reference sequence). This CDR3 is built from 15 residues. Trimming cost V 3 bases and J 8 bases; bases outside gene matches: 9. The clonotype was recovered from an adult in good health. This chain joins TRBV19 and TRBJ2-1; 8 bases line up with TRBD2. The sample consisted of peripheral blood, taken on day 0 of AZD1222 vaccination. CDR3 protein: CASSMGLVLVDEQFF. As DNA, the CDR3 is TGTGCCAGTAGTATGGGACTAGTTCTTGTCGATGAGCAGTTCTTC.